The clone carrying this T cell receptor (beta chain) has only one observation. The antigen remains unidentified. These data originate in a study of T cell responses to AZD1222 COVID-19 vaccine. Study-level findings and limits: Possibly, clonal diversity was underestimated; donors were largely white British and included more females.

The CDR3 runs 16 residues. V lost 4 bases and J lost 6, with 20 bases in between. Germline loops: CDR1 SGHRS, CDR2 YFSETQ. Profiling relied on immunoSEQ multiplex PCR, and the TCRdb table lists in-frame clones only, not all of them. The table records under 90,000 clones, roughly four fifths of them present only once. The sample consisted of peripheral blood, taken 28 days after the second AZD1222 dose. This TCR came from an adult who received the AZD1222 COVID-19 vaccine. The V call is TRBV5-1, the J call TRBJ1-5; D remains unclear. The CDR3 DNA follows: TGCGCCAGCAGCCCCCTCTGGGGAAAAGTTCTTCAGCCCCAGCATTTT. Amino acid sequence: CASSPLWGKVLQPQHF.